Listed below are T cell receptor beta chains from one sample, sequenced in a study of blood T cell repertoires in COVID-19. Sequenced by immunoSEQ multiplex PCR; TCRdb stores in-frame clones only, minus some. The sample lists about 180,000 clones; approximately 87% were seen once. The sample taken for sequencing was peripheral blood. The receptors come from a man in his 70s with active or convalescent COVID-19. Each CDR3 is given with its conserved first and last residue. The size entry is marked missing in some rows and otherwise reads once, few, many or a size class.

size	length	V	CDR3
.	15	TRBV28	CASSQTGVSNQPQHF
.	18	TRBV7-8	CASSLAQVAGGSQETQYF
.	14	TRBV18	CASSWNQGGETQYF
once	17	TRBV7-8	CASSEYRDSISNQPQHF
.	13	TRBV10-3	CAIRGSTGYEQYF
few	13	TRBV29-1	CSARQGMGYGYTF
.	13	TRBV30	CAWSVSRTGGYTF
few	18	TRBV6-1	CASSEHHRGAVSGNTIYF
few	15	TRBV25-1	CASSGHRGWTGELFF
once	15	TRBV5-1	CASSTHDRDTGELFF
once	12	TRBV7-2	CASSLGGWMAFF
.	16	TRBV6-2/TRBV6-3	CASSYSQREQQHTQYF
.	14	TRBV28	CASTQGQGRSPLHF
few	14	TRBV7-9	CASTWTSGRGEQFF
.	14	TRBV7-2	CASSPGQVSYEQYF
.	12	TRBV3-1/TRBV3-2	CASSQQGAGYTF
.	14	TRBV7-8	CASSPRAAPYGYTF
.	11	TRBV5-6	CASSARSGYTF
.	16	TRBV6-1	CASSEARQNSNQPQHF
.	13	TRBV5-1	CASSPDRVAEAFF
.	12	TRBV12-3/TRBV12-4	CASSFLFTEAFF
.	14	TRBV6-2/TRBV6-3	CASSYTGVRETQYF
.	13	TRBV29-1	CSVEVQVDTEAFF
.	13	TRBV12-3/TRBV12-4	CASSLGQRTTLHF
.	16	TRBV5-1	CASSFPNTDREMEAFF
.	11	TRBV21-1	CASSETEPQHF
.	18	TRBV27	CASSTRTGGNPGANVLTF
.	15	TRBV5-6	CASSLNGLASGAQYF
.	13	TRBV6-5	CASSYSGGYGYTF
once	12	TRBV2	CASSPRWAGPTF
.	14	TRBV6-5	CASSLGGGDSPLHF
.	14	TRBV29-1	CSVQTRATSYEQYF
.	15	TRBV7-8	CASSLRLAGNNEQFF
.	14	TRBV30	CAWSVRRFGYGYTF
.	16	TRBV24-1	CATSDFLGGISHEQYF
.	16	TRBV6-6	CASSSLVRVWNYGYTF
.	11	TRBV5-4	CASSLRTFYTF
.	13	TRBV28	CASSYDGVEGYTF
.	15	TRBV11-2	CASSRTGFEQETQYF
.	15	TRBV27	CASSLRGGGNYGYTF
.	16	TRBV4-1	CASSQSGTGNYQPQHF
few	13	TRBV12-3/TRBV12-4	CASSSQGNTEAFF
once	14	TRBV5-1	CASSLFTTNEKLFF
.	13	TRBV18	CASSPDRDYEQYF
.	13	TRBV5-1	CASSLQGGYGYTF
.	15	TRBV2	CASSEGQGGDYGYTF
.	18	TRBV5-4	CASSLKAAGVGLGTEAFF
.	13	TRBV7-3	CASSVKREGPQYF
.	14	TRBV7-9	CASSQDRYSYEQYF
.	13	TRBV19	CASRGDRRYEQYF
.	20	TRBV28	CASSPTGTSGIGGYQETQYF
.	15	TRBV7-2	CASSRDGTGLREQYF